This T cell receptor (beta chain) was obtained from a study of T cells in Graves' hyperthyroidism and ophthalmopathy. Ophthalmopathy cases scored 3 or more on the Clinical Activity Score and 4 or more on NOSPECS grade, with duration below 3 months. Uncontrolled infections, other autoimmune diseases, pregnancy or lactation led to exclusion of patients. Every diagnosis used clinical symptoms, serum thyroxine and TRAb, thyroid ultrasound and orbital computed tomography. It was RNA transcripts that yielded the amplified TCR beta CDR3 regions. First-round RT-PCR targeting the TCR CDR3 was performed with the HTBI primer set. TCRdb re-analysed the multiplex PCR reads in MiXCR, keeping a single row per CDR3 protein. The sample has about 600,000 distinct CDR3 sequences; 12% to 15% are singletons. This TCR was sampled from a woman aged 18-29 years with Graves' ophthalmopathy. The sequenced sample consisted of blood.

The CDR3 coding sequence is TGTGCCAGCAGTTACCTAGGACTAGCGGGAGGGCCCATCGAGCAGTACTTC. It yields the protein CASSYLGLAGGPIEQYF. The chain employs TRBV7-2 and TRBJ2-7; 15 bases fit TRBD2. Per the germline V gene, CDR1 is SGHTA and CDR2 is FQGNSA. Germline trimming cut 6 bases from V and 6 bases from J; bases unmatched to any gene: 12. This CDR3 is built from 17 residues.